A selection of T cell receptor beta chains follows, all from one sample in a study of blood T cell repertoires in COVID-19. Generated by immunoSEQ multiplex PCR, the TCRdb table keeps only in-frame clones and is missing some. The table includes about 200,000 clones, 94% detected once. Sequencing input: peripheral blood. The receptors come from a man younger than 40 with COVID-19, enrolled during active disease. CDR3s include the opening cysteine and the closing phenylalanine or tryptophan. The D gene is left open where the match is weak. Some rows have no size entry. The others give once, few or many, or a class for an expanded clone.

v_gene,j_gene,abundance,d_gene,CDR3nt,CDR3aa
TRBV7-2,TRBJ2-1,NA,TRBD2,TGTGCCAGCAGCGACATAGCGGGGGTTTACAATGAGCAGTTCTTC,CASSDIAGVYNEQFF
TRBV12-5,TRBJ1-5,NA,TRBD1,TGTGCTAGTGCCGACACTACCGGGACAGGGGGCCGCAATCAGCCCCAGCATTTT,CASADTTGTGGRNQPQHF
TRBV10-1,TRBJ2-7,few,TRBD1,TGCGCCAGTGGCCCGGGGACAGGCCACGAGCAGTACTTC,CASGPGTGHEQYF
TRBV29-1,TRBJ2-6,NA,NA,TGCAGCGCCCGGGACACCTCTGGGGCCAACGTCCTGACTTTC,CSARDTSGANVLTF
TRBV19,TRBJ1-2,NA,NA,TGTGCCAGCACGGACAGCGGTTATGGCTACACCTTC,CASTDSGYGYTF
TRBV7-9,TRBJ1-2,NA,TRBD1,TGTGCCAGCACGCACGGGACAGGGTCGGGAGCTAACTATGGCTACACCTTC,CASTHGTGSGANYGYTF
TRBV11-1,TRBJ2-1,NA,TRBD2,TGTGCCAGCAGCTCGGGACTACTTTACAATGAGCAGTTCTTC,CASSSGLLYNEQFF
TRBV14,TRBJ2-7,NA,TRBD2,TGTGCCAGCAGTCCAAGAAACGCGGGGGGATACGAGCAGTACTTC,CASSPRNAGGYEQYF
TRBV7-9,TRBJ2-7,NA,NA,TGTGCCAGCAGCTTAGGATCCCCGGGCTCCTACGAGCAGTACTTC,CASSLGSPGSYEQYF
TRBV6-2/TRBV6-3,TRBJ1-5,NA,TRBD1,TGTGCCAGCAGTTACGACAGGGGGTCGTATCAGCCCCAGCATTTT,CASSYDRGSYQPQHF
TRBV12-5,TRBJ2-7,NA,TRBD2,TGTGCTTGTGGTTTGGGATGCGGGGGGGGCCTCGGGGAGCAGTACTTC,CACGLGCGGGLGEQYF
TRBV9,TRBJ2-2,NA,NA,TGTGCCAGCAGCGTAGGGTTGGCGGACATCTACACCGGGGAGCTGTTTTTT,CASSVGLADIYTGELFF
TRBV10-3,TRBJ2-3,NA,TRBD2,TGTGCCATCAGCCCCATGGGGGGGGACACAGATACGCAGTATTTT,CAISPMGGDTDTQYF
TRBV5-6,TRBJ2-7,NA,NA,TGTGCCAGCAGCTTGGGGCAGGGGCTCTCCTACGAGCAGTACTTC,CASSLGQGLSYEQYF
TRBV9,TRBJ1-2,NA,NA,TGTGCCAGCAGCGTAGGTGGAGCTGGCGCTGACTATGGCTACACCTTC,CASSVGGAGADYGYTF
TRBV19,TRBJ2-7,few,NA,TGTGCCACGGGCCGTAAAGAGGGGGGGCGACGCGAGCAGTACTTC,CATGRKEGGRREQYF
TRBV6-5,TRBJ1-6,NA,NA,TGTGCCAGCAGGACAGGTTCCTATAATTCACCCCTCCACTTT,CASRTGSYNSPLHF
TRBV19,TRBJ1-5,NA,NA,TGTGCCAGTAGTATCCAGGGCAGCCAGCCCCAGCATTTT,CASSIQGSQPQHF
TRBV19,TRBJ1-2,few,NA,TGTGCCACCCGAAAGACAAACTATGGCTACACCTTC,CATRKTNYGYTF
TRBV19,TRBJ2-7,NA,TRBD1,TGTGCCAGTAGTTCCCAAGACAGGGTCTACGAGCAGTACTTC,CASSSQDRVYEQYF
TRBV2,TRBJ1-3,NA,NA,TGTGCCACACCCGGGGGTTATAGAAACACCATATATTTT,CATPGGYRNTIYF
TRBV2,TRBJ2-5,NA,TRBD2,TGTGCCAGCAGTGAGATAACTAGCGGAAAAGAGACCCAGTACTTC,CASSEITSGKETQYF
TRBV2,TRBJ1-3,few,NA,TGTGCCAGCATTTTTTCCTTAAATGGAAACACCATATATTTT,CASIFSLNGNTIYF
TRBV5-1,TRBJ2-7,NA,NA,TGCGCCAGCAGCTTAGGCCAGGAAGACTACGAGCAGTACTTC,CASSLGQEDYEQYF
TRBV18,TRBJ1-2,once,NA,TGTGCCAGCTCACCAGGGGCGGACTATGGCTACACCTTC,CASSPGADYGYTF
TRBV5-1,TRBJ2-1,NA,TRBD2,TGCGCCAGCAGCTCACAATCAACAGGAGGACTAGCGGATTCCTACAATGAGCAGTTCTTC,CASSSQSTGGLADSYNEQFF
TRBV5-1,TRBJ1-2,NA,TRBD1,TGCGCCAGCAGCGTGACAGGGAACCCCACCTATGGCTACACCTTC,CASSVTGNPTYGYTF